The 6 T cell receptor beta chains in this list originate from one sample, sequenced in a study of CD8+CD57+ T cells in acquired aplastic anemia. Investigators profiled TCR beta VDJ and CDR3 from genomic DNA template. MiXCR was run by TCRdb on the reads, yielding one entry per CDR3 protein. Of about 200,000 distinct CDR3 sequences listed, roughly 50% are singletons. Patients included in sequencing had previously demonstrated CD8+CD57+ cell expansion by flow cytometry. Sequencing was performed on sorted CD4+, CD8+, or CD8+CD57+ T cells (not recorded which) from PBMCs. The origin of the receptors is a human donor with aplastic anemia.

The chain combines TRBV2 with TRBJ2-1, with D tentatively TRBD2 (6 bases). With 3 bases removed from V and 6 bases from J, the gap between germline ends came to 18 bases. The CDR3 loop spans 16 amino acids. The germline V gene encodes CDR1 SNHLY and CDR2 FYNNEI. CDR3 sequence: CASSDGAWLAINEQFF. The CDR3 bases are TGTGCCAGCAGTGATGGCGCGTGGCTAGCGATCAATGAGCAGTTCTTC.

This chain uses TRBV15 with TRBJ2-7; D perhaps matches TRBD1 (6 bases). The germline CDR1 and CDR2 sequences are LNHNV and YYDKDF (reference sequence). Trimming pared 3 bases from V and 6 bases from J, leaving 18 bases between. This CDR3 comprises 15 residues. The CDR3: CATSSGTHTTIEQYF. In nucleotides, the CDR3 is TGTGCCACCAGCAGCGGGACACACACTACGATCGAGCAGTACTTC.

Worth noting for this clonotype: At one boundary the junction diverges from the germline segment, which might be a read error. This chain links TRBV15 with TRBJ2-3, with D perhaps assigned TRBD1 or TRBD2 (7 bases each). Germline CDR1 and CDR2: LNHNV and YYDKDF (reference sequence). There are 18 residues in the CDR3. The CDR3 DNA follows: TGTGCCACCAGCCGAGAAAGCGGGACAGCTGCTAGTACAGATACGCAGTATTTT. It specifies CATSRESGTAASTDTQYF.

The chain links TRBV2 to TRBJ2-1, with TRBD2 matching 10 bases. The germline CDR1 and CDR2 sequences are SNHLY and FYNNEI. The CDR3 runs 16 residues. The junction had 6 bases not matched to a gene; V was cut back by 7 bases and J by 0 bases. The DNA of the CDR3 is TGTGCCAGCACCTACGGACTAGCGGTCTCCTACAATGAGCAGTTCTTC. It codes for CASTYGLAVSYNEQFF.

V and J are TRBV25-1 and TRBJ2-7; TRBD1 matches at 8 bases. The end of the DNA is better explained by TRBJ2-5, so the J call may be wrong. Germline CDR1 is MGHDK and CDR2 is SYGVNS. The CDR3 runs to 14 residues. The CDR3: CASSVGGQETTQYF. The CDR3 region has the DNA TGTGCCAGCAGCGTAGGGGGACAGGAGACGACCCAGTACTTC.

In its sample, this clonotype was seen many times. The chain couples TRBV19 to TRBJ2-2; D may be TRBD1 (6 bases). The CDR3 spans 14 residues. V was pared by 5 bases and J by 5 bases, with 12 bases between. CDR1 is LNHDA and CDR2 is SQIVND in the germline V gene (reference sequence). The CDR3 loop is CASSPRTATGELFF. CDR3 sequence (DNA): TGTGCCAGTAGTCCTCGGACAGCGACCGGGGAGCTGTTTTTT.